This T cell receptor beta chain emerged from a study of cytomegalovirus exposure and HLA in healthy donors. Study-wide context: Sequencing of 150 million to 200 million T cells in an earlier analysis found 100 million or so unique TCR beta sequences.

Note on this clone: Its target is not known.

PCR employed 60 Vbeta and 13 Jbeta primers. Original processing notes: As a later analysis found, there were 80 million or so unique TCR beta chains, of which 8.5 million to 14 million were shared. Measured with immunoSEQ multiplex PCR; TCRdb has only the in-frame clones, and not every one. The D gene and trimming were derived from the DNA, and the V and J assignments and clone size from that table. The sample comprises 180,000 or so clones, around four fifths of which are singletons, and approximately 6.5% rests with the top ten. Germline V CDR1 and CDR2: WSHSY, SAAADI. V trimming: 3 bases; J trimming: 4 bases; junction bases outside the gene matches: 4. The CDR3 runs to 15 residues. Study findings and constraints: Presence/absence analyses took donor sequencing depth as roughly uniform. Some TCR beta chains (around 180 of them) were listed as cytomegalovirus-associated.

The receptor comes from a woman between 45 and 65 years old in good health and CMV-seropositive. Sequencing input: PBMCs. This chain uses TRBV10-2 with TRBJ2-3; 10 bases are a match to TRBD2. CDR3 bases: TGCGCCAGCAGTGATCAGCGGGGGGGCTCAGATACGCAGTATTTT. It codes for CASSDQRGGSDTQYF.